The present TCR beta chain was sequenced within a study of shared clonotypes between healthy human individuals. Looking at the study overall: Donors had three CD4 naive, three CD4 memory, two CD8 naive and one CD8 memory plate apiece.

Assay used: immunoSEQ multiplex PCR; TCRdb lists only in-frame clones, some missing. The data show some 2 million clones, 85% to 95% seen once. V was clipped by 4 bases and J by 7 bases; unmatched bases: 12. CDR1 and CDR2 (germline): MGHRA, YSYEKL. The CDR3 has 16 residues. Donors were healthy HIV-negative adults without recent acute infections or vaccinations. A split of CD4+ cells into CD45RA+ naive and CD45RA-negative memory subsets was performed. The V gene is TRBV4-1, the J gene TRBJ1-4; 7 bases agree with TRBD1. Material for sequencing was naive CD4+ T cells sorted from blood. Subset given: CD45RA+ positively selected. The receptor was derived from a man younger than 30 in good health. The chain's CDR3 is CASSRLQGGPLEKLFF. The CDR3 DNA follows: TGCGCCAGCAGCCGCCTCCAAGGGGGCCCTCTTGAAAAACTGTTTTTT.